This T cell receptor beta chain was found in a study of PD-L1 blockade in urothelial cancer. Study background: Blood was analyzed 3 weeks (second dose) and 6 weeks after treatment start. Median blood clonality was roughly 0.088, with around 83,000 unique TCRs.

Turning to this clone: Other DNA sequences of this sample code for an identical CDR3.

The assay was immunoSEQ multiplex PCR, and TCRdb's table has in-frame clones only and misses some. Here the sample spans 50,000 to 65,000 clones, 81% being singletons. Time point here: pretreatment peripheral blood. Germline CDR1 reads SGDLS; CDR2 reads YYNGEE. The junction had 10 bases not matched to a gene; V was cut back by 1 base and J by 8 bases. This CDR3 is 16 amino acids long. The chain carries TRBV9 and TRBJ2-5; 11 nucleotides agree with TRBD1. The sequenced sample was PBMCs, obtained around atezolizumab (anti-PD-L1) treatment. This TCR was sampled from a man aged 65-85 years with urothelial cancer. The CDR3 protein is CASSVSWDRGSETQYF. The CDR3 bases are TGTGCCAGCAGCGTATCTTGGGACAGGGGGAGTGAAACCCAGTACTTC.